This T cell receptor beta chain is drawn from a study of breast tumors, draining lymph nodes, adjacent tissues. Points from the study as a whole: Luminal-like breast cancer showed significantly higher tumor–nontumor repertoire similarity than basal-like.

This clonotype has only a few counts. Its antigen remains unknown. CDR1 GTSNPN and CDR2 SVGIG come from the germline V gene (reference sequence). This CDR3 region has 15 residues. Trimming cost V 0 bases and J 3 bases, with 12 bases left between them. Breast cancer patients provided tissue from their axillary draining lymph nodes. TCRdb processed the multiplex PCR reads anew with MiXCR; each CDR3 protein has one entry. The profile shows some 200,000 distinct CDR3 sequences, around a third of them singletons. Material for sequencing was axillary lymph node tissue. This sequence joins TRBV30 and TRBJ1-5; a weak D match, TRBD1 (5 bases). The TCR sequence derives from a female donor with breast cancer. Some clones in this sample may be carry-over from other donors' samples. CDR3 sequence (DNA): TGTGCCTGGAGTGTCGGGGGGATGAACAATCAGCCCCAGCATTTT. Residues: CAWSVGGMNNQPQHF.